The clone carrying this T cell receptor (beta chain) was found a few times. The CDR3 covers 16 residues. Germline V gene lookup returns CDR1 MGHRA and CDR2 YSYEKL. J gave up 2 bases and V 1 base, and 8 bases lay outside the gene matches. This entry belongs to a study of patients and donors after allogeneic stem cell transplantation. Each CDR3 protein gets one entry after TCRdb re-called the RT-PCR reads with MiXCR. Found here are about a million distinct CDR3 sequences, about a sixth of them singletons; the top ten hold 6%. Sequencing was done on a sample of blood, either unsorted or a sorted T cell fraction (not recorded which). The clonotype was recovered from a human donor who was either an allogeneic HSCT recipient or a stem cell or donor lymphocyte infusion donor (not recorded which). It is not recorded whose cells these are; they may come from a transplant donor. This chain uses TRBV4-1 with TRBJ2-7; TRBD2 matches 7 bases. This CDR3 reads CASSQGGGRGTYEQYF. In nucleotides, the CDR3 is TGCGCCAGCAGCCAAGGGGGAGGGCGGGGAACCTACGAGCAGTACTTC.